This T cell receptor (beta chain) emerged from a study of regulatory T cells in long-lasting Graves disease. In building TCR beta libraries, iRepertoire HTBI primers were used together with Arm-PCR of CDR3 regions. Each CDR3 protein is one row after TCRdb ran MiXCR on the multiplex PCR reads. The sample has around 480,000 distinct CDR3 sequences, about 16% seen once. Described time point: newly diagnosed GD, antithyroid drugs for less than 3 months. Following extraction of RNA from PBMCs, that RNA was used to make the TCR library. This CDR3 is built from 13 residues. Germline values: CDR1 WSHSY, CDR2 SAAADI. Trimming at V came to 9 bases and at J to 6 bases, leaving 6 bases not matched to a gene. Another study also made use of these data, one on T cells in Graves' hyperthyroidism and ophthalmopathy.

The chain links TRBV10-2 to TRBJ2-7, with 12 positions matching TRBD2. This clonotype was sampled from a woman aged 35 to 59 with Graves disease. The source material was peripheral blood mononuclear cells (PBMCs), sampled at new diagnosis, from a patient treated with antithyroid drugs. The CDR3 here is CASTGLAGSEQYF. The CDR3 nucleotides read TGCGCCAGTACGGGACTAGCGGGTTCCGAGCAGTACTTC.